The T cell receptor beta chain under discussion was sequenced for a study of blood T cell repertoires in COVID-19. Study-level background: PBMCs, B-cell-depleted T cells, or T cells were the source of the cDNA or gDNA that made up the material.

The CDR3 has 11 residues. Germline V CDR1 and CDR2: KGHDR, SFDVKD. The V and J ends lost 9 bases and 2 bases respectively, with 4 bases between them. The table came from immunoSEQ multiplex PCR; TCRdb's copy has only in-frame clones and leaves some out. Of under 60,000 clones in the sample, around four fifths were seen once. The V and J genes are TRBV24-1 and TRBJ2-1; no firm D call. This TCR was sampled from a man aged 70 or older with acute or convalescent COVID-19. Specimen: peripheral blood. The CDR3 DNA follows: TGTGCCACCGCAGCCTACAATGAGCAGTTCTTC. Residues: CATAAYNEQFF.